The T cell receptor beta chain under discussion was sequenced for a study of long-term antiretroviral therapy in people with HIV. The immunoSEQ assay was v3.0, run at survey level. TCRdb keeps only in-frame clones here, not all; method: immunoSEQ multiplex PCR. The table includes 7,500 to 10,000 clones, 75% to 85% detected once. Germline V gives CDR1 SQVTM, CDR2 ANQGSEA. This CDR3 has 13 residues. Between the trimmed V and J ends, which lost 1 base and 8 bases, there was a span of 12 bases. At least two post-ART and at least one pre-ART PBMC sample were available for each donor. The source of this sequence is a man in his forties with HIV. J is TRBJ2-1 and V is TRBV29-1; TRBD1 might be the D (6 bases). The starting material was unsorted PBMCs, obtained 0.7 years after starting antiretroviral therapy. The DNA of the CDR3 is TGCAGCGTTGAAGGATACAGGGCCTATGAGCAGTTCTTC. Protein product: CSVEGYRAYEQFF.